These 25 T cell receptor beta chains were sequenced from one sample in a study of T cells in Graves' hyperthyroidism and ophthalmopathy. Researchers amplified the TCR beta CDR3 regions from RNA transcripts. With the HTBI primer set, the TCR CDR3 went through a first round of RT-PCR. TCRdb re-derived calls from the multiplex PCR reads in MiXCR, one entry per CDR3 protein. This sample has under 400,000 distinct CDR3 sequences, with over 15% found just once. The specimen sequenced was blood. These receptors were taken from a woman aged 45-60 years with Graves' hyperthyroidism.

The chain uses TRBV19 and TRBJ1-6; no clear D gene. The germline V gene has CDR1 LNHDA and CDR2 SQIVND (reference sequence). The germline V and J ends were trimmed by 4 bases and 7 bases, with 17 bases remaining between them. This CDR3 has 16 residues. CDR3 in DNA: TGTGCCAGTAGTAGTGCCGGGTACGACGGGAATTCACCCCTCCACTTT. Its translation: CASSSAGYDGNSPLHF.

The chain links TRBV20-1 to TRBJ1-2; D is possibly TRBD1 (6 bases). CDR3 size: 13 residues. Trimming removed 3 bases from V and 3 bases from J, with 11 bases in between. The germline gives CDR1 DFQATT, CDR2 SNEGSKA (reference sequence). The CDR3 DNA is TGCAGTGCTAGTGGGGGGCTGGACTATGGCTACACCTTC. Translated: CSASGGLDYGYTF.

J is TRBJ1-3 and V is TRBV28; 7 nucleotides align to TRBD1. Germline V gives CDR1 MDHEN, CDR2 SYDVKM. The CDR3 sequence is 15 residues long. The trim removed 6 bases at V and 1 base at J, leaving 6 bases unmatched. CDR3 loop: CASRTGKESGNTIYF. CDR3 sequence (DNA): TGTGCCAGCAGGACAGGGAAGGAGTCTGGAAACACCATATATTTT.

The chain has TRBV7-2 and TRBJ2-3, with TRBD1 as a possible D gene (6 bases). V was pared by 5 bases and J by 2 bases, with 14 bases between. CDR3 length equals 15 residues. Germline V lookup: CDR1 SGHTA, CDR2 FQGNSA. The CDR3 spells CASSQQGQYTDTQYF. Here the CDR3 DNA reads TGTGCCAGCAGCCAACAAGGACAGTACACAGATACGCAGTATTTT.

In this sample, this clonotype turned up many times. The chain recombines TRBV2 with TRBJ2-7; the D call may be TRBD1 or TRBD2 (5 bases each). Germline-derived CDR1 and CDR2 are SNHLY and FYNNEI. The CDR3 extends over 12 amino acids. V gave up 7 bases and J gave up 5 bases, with 12 bases separating them. CDR3 sequence: CASKDEGNEQYV. CDR3 DNA sequence: TGTGCCAGCAAAGACGAGGGGAACGAGCAGTACGTC.

The rearrangement uses TRBV5-1 and TRBJ2-5; 9 nucleotides align to TRBD1. The CDR3 loop spans 16 amino acids. In germline, CDR1 is SGHRS, CDR2 YFSETQ. V dropped 4 bases and J dropped 7; count of bases not matched to a gene: 14. CDR3 sequence reads: CASSEPTGGGGGTQYF. The CDR3, as DNA: TGCGCCAGCAGCGAGCCGACAGGGGGAGGAGGGGGGACCCAGTACTTC.

There are a few counts of this clonotype. This chain joins TRBV6-1 and TRBJ2-3; no definite D call. Germline V gene data show CDR1 as MNHNS and CDR2 as SASEGT. Trimming took off 5 bases at V and 0 bases at J, with 12 bases between the two ends. The CDR3 has 15 residues. The DNA for the CDR3 is TGTGCCAGCAGTAAGCGACATATTAGCACAGATACGCAGTATTTT. Encoded protein: CASSKRHISTDTQYF.

This sequence joins TRBV2 and TRBJ2-4; 16 bases align to TRBD2. CDR3 length: 17 residues. V lost 6 bases and J lost 7; bases outside the gene matches: 9. The germline CDR1 and CDR2 sequences are SNHLY and FYNNEI. The CDR3 coding sequence is TGTGCCAGCAGCCGGGGACTAGCGGGAGGGGGCATGAACATTCAGTACTTC. Translation gives CASSRGLAGGGMNIQYF.

This clonotype was picked up a small number of times. This chain joins TRBV6-1 and TRBJ2-7; 12 bases agree with TRBD2. V dropped 6 bases and J dropped 3; count of bases not matched to a gene: 6. The CDR3 runs to 15 residues. Germline CDR1 is MNHNS and CDR2 is SASEGT. The DNA of the CDR3 is TGTGCCAGCAGAGCGGGACTAGCGGGCGGCTACGAGCAGTACGTC. Protein sequence: CASRAGLAGGYEQYV.

This clonotype was detected only a few times. V gene TRBV6-5 combines with J gene TRBJ1-6, with 7 bases aligning to TRBD1. V shed 2 bases, J shed 9 bases, and the junction held 4 bases outside the gene matches. Germline CDR1 reads MNHEY; CDR2 reads SVGAGI. This CDR3 has 14 residues. CDR3 sequence reads: CASSYTYRGSPLHF. The DNA of the CDR3 is TGTGCCAGCAGTTACACATACAGGGGTTCACCCCTCCACTTT.

This clonotype was seen repeatedly, ten times or more. V is TRBV2 and J is TRBJ2-3; D uncertain. CDR3 length: 14 residues. The V gene's germline CDR1 is SNHLY and CDR2 FYNNEI. V shed 6 bases and J shed 2 bases, with 12 bases lying between them. The CDR3 DNA reads as TGTGCCAGCAGGACCTTCTCCTCCACAGATACGCAGTATTTT. Translated: CASRTFSSTDTQYF.

The rearrangement links TRBV6-1 to TRBJ1-2, with a tentative D call TRBD1 (6 bases). V was cut by 6 bases and J by 8 bases, with 13 bases left in between. This CDR3 spans 12 amino acids. Germline CDR1 and CDR2: MNHNS and SASEGT. This CDR3 reads CASSTGGRGYTF. CDR3 sequence (DNA): TGTGCCAGCAGCACTGGGGGCAGGGGCTACACCTTC.

V usage is TRBV5-4 and J usage is TRBJ1-1, with a possible D match to TRBD1 (5 bases). V was clipped by 8 bases and J by 3 bases, with 14 bases between them. Per germline, CDR1 SGHNT and CDR2 YYREEE (reference sequence). The CDR3 contains 13 residues. The CDR3 coding sequence is TGTGCCAGTGCGTCACAGGAAGACACTGAAGCTTTCTTT. This sequence encodes CASASQEDTEAFF.

As regards this clonotype: Given a much more abundant clone one base away, this may be a read error. The rearrangement links TRBV12-3 or TRBV12-4 to TRBJ2-1, with D maybe TRBD2 (5 bases). Trimming removed 6 bases at V and 1 base at J, with 13 bases between. The CDR3 totals 15 residues. The CDR3 is CASRLRSGSYNEQFF. The CDR3 region has the DNA TGTGCCAGCAGGCTTAGGAGCGGTTCCTACAATGAGCAGTTCTTC.

Remarks on this clonotype: A much larger clone differs by one base, so this may be a read error. CDR3 in amino acids: CSARGGLPYDEQFF. The CDR3 coding sequence is TGCAGTGCTAGGGGGGGGCTCCCCTACGATGAGCAGTTCTTC. The rearrangement uses TRBV20-1 and TRBJ2-1; D may be TRBD2 (7 bases). Germline values: CDR1 DFQATT, CDR2 SNEGSKA (reference sequence). CDR3 length: 14 amino acids.

This clonotype has a handful of counts. The chain uses TRBV20-1 and TRBJ2-3; D uncertain. V lost 6 bases to trimming and J lost 3 bases, with 7 bases between them. Germline CDR1 reads DFQATT; CDR2 reads SNEGSKA (reference sequence). CDR3 size: 11 residues. The CDR3 DNA reads TGCAGTGCAAAGAGAACAGATACGCAGTATTTT. Translation gives CSAKRTDTQYF.

V gene TRBV20-1 combines with J gene TRBJ1-6; the match to TRBD1 covers 10 bases. The CDR3 length is 14 residues. V trimming: 6 bases; J trimming: 9 bases; junction bases outside the gene matches: 8. Germline V gene lookup returns CDR1 DFQATT and CDR2 SNEGSKA (reference sequence). DNA of the CDR3: TGCAGTGCCCCCGGGACAGGGGAAGGTTCACCCCTCCACTTT. It yields the protein CSAPGTGEGSPLHF.

Many counts were recorded for this clonotype. This chain uses TRBV11-2 with TRBJ2-4; the D call may be TRBD1 or TRBD2 (6 bases each). The CDR3 extends over 19 amino acids. Between the trimmed V and J ends, which lost 3 bases and 3 bases, there was a span of 24 bases. Germline loops: CDR1 SGHAT, CDR2 FQNNGV. CDR3 sequence reads: CASSLAGTNRALGKNIQYF. CDR3 DNA: TGTGCCAGCAGCTTGGCGGGGACAAACAGGGCCCTGGGCAAAAACATTCAGTACTTC.

This clonotype was seen repeatedly, ten times or more. The chain employs TRBV7-9 and TRBJ1-4; 10 positions agree with TRBD1. This CDR3 has 15 residues. Germline CDR1 is SEHNR and CDR2 is FQNEAQ (reference sequence). Germline trimming cut 5 bases from V and 6 bases from J; bases unmatched to any gene: 6. The CDR3 loop reads CASSPAGTGDEKLFF. Written as DNA, the CDR3 is TGTGCCAGCAGCCCCGCCGGGACAGGGGATGAAAAACTGTTTTTT.

This clonotype was seen a handful of times. This sequence joins TRBV15 and TRBJ2-3; maybe TRBD2 (6 bases). The V and J ends lost 0 bases and 4 bases respectively, with 14 bases between them. This CDR3 has 16 amino acids. Germline V lookup: CDR1 LNHNV, CDR2 YYDKDF (reference sequence). CDR3 DNA sequence: TGTGCCACCAGCAGAGACCACCCGGGACTGGCAGATACGCAGTATTTT. Translating gives CATSRDHPGLADTQYF.

The gene calls are TRBV27 and TRBJ2-1, with 13 bases that match TRBD2. The CDR3 has 14 amino acids. V dropped 8 bases and J dropped 9; count of bases not matched to a gene: 7. CDR1 MNHEY and CDR2 SMNVEV come from the germline V gene (reference sequence). The CDR3 loop reads CASRTSGRAAEQFF. The CDR3 bases are TGTGCCAGCCGTACTAGCGGGAGGGCCGCTGAGCAGTTCTTC.

This clonotype was recorded many times. V and J are TRBV30 and TRBJ2-5; D gene ambiguous. There are 13 residues in the CDR3. Germline loops: CDR1 GTSNPN, CDR2 SVGIG (reference sequence). The V gene lost 3 bases and the J gene lost 2 bases, with 10 bases spanning the gap. For the CDR3, the DNA is TGTGCCTGGAGCCAACAGATACAAGAGACCCAGTACTTC. The encoded protein is CAWSQQIQETQYF.

This clonotype was seen at least ten times. The V gene is TRBV11-2, the J gene TRBJ1-6; no firm D call. The CDR3 contains 14 residues. CDR1 SGHAT and CDR2 FQNNGV come from the germline V gene. Trimming left V 3 bases short and J 7 bases short, with 10 bases between. CDR3 amino acids: CASSFAPANSPLHF. CDR3 nucleotides: TGTGCCAGCAGCTTCGCCCCCGCAAATTCACCCCTCCACTTT.

Ten or more counts support this clonotype. The chain joins TRBV7-3 to TRBJ2-7, with D possibly TRBD1 on 6 matching bases. Germline CDR1 and CDR2: SGHTA and FQGTGA. V shed 0 bases and J shed 0 bases, with 15 bases lying between them. This CDR3 is 17 amino acids long. For the CDR3, the DNA is TGTGCCAGCAGCTTAACAGGGCCAGGGGAGAGCTCCTACGAGCAGTACTTC. Translation: CASSLTGPGESSYEQYF. Variable domain in full (rest from reference TRBV7-3 and TRBJ2-7): GAGVSQTPSNKVTEKGKYVELRCDPISGHTALYWYRQSLGQGPEFLIYFQGTGAADDSGLPNDRFFAVRPEGSVSTLKIQRTERGDSAVYLCASSLTGPGESSYEQYFGPGTRLTVT.

This clonotype came up many times. This chain joins TRBV11-1 and TRBJ2-1; D gene ambiguous. CDR1 and CDR2 from the germline V gene are SGHAT and FQDESV (reference sequence). V lost 5 bases and J lost 8, with 13 bases in between. The CDR3 has 13 amino acids. The chain's CDR3 is CASSPGRLYEQFF. The CDR3 DNA sequence: TGTGCCAGCAGCCCCGGTCGTCTCTATGAGCAGTTCTTC.